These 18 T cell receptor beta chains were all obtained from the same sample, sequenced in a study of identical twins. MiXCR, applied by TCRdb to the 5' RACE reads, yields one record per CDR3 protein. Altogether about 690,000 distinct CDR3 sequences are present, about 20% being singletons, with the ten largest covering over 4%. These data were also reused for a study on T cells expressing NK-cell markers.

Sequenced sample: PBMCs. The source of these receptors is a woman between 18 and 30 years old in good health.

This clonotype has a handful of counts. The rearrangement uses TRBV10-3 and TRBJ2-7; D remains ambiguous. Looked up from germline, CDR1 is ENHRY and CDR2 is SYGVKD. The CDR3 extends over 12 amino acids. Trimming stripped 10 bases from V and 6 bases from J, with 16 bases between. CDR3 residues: CANGVTPGEQYF. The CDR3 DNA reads TGTGCCAACGGAGTGACGCCTGGCGAGCAGTACTTC.

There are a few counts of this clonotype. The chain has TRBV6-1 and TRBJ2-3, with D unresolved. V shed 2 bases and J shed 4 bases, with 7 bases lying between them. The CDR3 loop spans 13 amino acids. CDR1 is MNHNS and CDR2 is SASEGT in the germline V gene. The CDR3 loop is CASSEQVSDTQYF. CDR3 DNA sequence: TGTGCCAGCAGTGAACAGGTTTCAGATACGCAGTATTTT.

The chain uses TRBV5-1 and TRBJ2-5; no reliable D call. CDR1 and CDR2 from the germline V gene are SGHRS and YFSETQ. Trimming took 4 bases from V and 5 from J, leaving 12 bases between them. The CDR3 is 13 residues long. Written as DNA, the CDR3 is TGCGCCAGCAGCGGGAACCTCGGGGAGACCCAGTACTTC. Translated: CASSGNLGETQYF. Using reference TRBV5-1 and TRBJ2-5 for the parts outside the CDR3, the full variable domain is KAGVTQTPRYLIKTRGQQVTLSCSPISGHRSVSWYQQTPGQGLQFLFEYFSETQRNKGNFPGRFSGRQFSNSRSEMNVSTLELGDSALYLCASSGNLGETQYFGPGTRLLVL.

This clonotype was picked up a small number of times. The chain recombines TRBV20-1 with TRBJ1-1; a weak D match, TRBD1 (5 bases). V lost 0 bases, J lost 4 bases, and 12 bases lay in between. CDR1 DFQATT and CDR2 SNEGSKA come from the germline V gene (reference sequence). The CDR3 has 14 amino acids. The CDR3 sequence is CSARDGRDSTEAFF. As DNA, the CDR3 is TGCAGTGCTAGAGATGGCAGGGATAGCACTGAAGCTTTCTTT.

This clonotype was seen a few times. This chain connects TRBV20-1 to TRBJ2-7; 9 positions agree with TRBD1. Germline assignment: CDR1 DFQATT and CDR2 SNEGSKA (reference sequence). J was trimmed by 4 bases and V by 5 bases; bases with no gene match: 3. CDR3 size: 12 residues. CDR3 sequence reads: CSAHRGPYEQYF. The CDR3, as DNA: TGCAGTGCTCACAGGGGGCCGTACGAGCAGTACTTC.

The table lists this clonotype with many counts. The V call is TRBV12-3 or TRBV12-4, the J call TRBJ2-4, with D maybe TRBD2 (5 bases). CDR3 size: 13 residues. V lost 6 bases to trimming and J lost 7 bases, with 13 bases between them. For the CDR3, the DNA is TGTGCCAGCAGCCCCCTCGGGGTCAACATTCAGTACTTC. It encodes CASSPLGVNIQYF.

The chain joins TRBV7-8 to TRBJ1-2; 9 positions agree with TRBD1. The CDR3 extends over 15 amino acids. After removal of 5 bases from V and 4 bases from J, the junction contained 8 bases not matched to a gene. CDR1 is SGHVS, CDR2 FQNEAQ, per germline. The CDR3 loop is CASSPGQGSTYGYTF. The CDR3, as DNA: TGTGCCAGCAGCCCCGGACAGGGGAGTACCTATGGCTACACCTTC. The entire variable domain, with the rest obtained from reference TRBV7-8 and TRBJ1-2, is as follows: GAGVSQSPRYKVAKRGQDVALRCDPISGHVSLFWYQQALGQGPEFLTYFQNEAQLDKSGLPSDRFFAERPEGSVSTLKIQRTQQEDSAVYLCASSPGQGSTYGYTFGSGTRLTVV.

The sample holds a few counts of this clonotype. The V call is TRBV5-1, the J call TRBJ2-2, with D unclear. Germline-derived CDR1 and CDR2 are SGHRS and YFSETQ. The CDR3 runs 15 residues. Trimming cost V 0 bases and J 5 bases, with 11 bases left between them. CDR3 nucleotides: TGCGCCAGCAGCTTGGTCCTACGAGGAACCGGGGAGCTGTTTTTT. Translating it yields CASSLVLRGTGELFF.

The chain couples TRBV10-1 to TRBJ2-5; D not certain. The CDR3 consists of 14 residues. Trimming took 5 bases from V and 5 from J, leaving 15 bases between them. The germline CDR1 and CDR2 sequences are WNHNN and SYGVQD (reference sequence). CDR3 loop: CASSSGIMGETQYF. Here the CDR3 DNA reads TGCGCCAGCAGTTCTGGGATAATGGGGGAGACCCAGTACTTC.

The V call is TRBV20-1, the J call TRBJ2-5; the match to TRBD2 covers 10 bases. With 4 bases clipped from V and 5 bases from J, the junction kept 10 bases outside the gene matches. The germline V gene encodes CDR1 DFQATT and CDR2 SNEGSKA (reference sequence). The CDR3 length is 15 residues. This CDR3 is CSAILAGPFLETQYF. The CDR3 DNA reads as TGCAGTGCTATACTAGCGGGACCGTTTTTGGAGACCCAGTACTTC.

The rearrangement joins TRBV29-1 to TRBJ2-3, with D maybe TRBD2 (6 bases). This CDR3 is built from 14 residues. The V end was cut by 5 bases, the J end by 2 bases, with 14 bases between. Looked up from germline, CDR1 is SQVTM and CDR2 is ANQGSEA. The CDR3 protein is CSVLAAGFTDTQYF. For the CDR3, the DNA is TGCAGCGTTCTCGCAGCGGGTTTCACAGATACGCAGTATTTT.

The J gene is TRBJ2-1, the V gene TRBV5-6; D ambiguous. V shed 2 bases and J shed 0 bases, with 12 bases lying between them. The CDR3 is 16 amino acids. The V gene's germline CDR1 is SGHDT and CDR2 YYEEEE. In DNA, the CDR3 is TGTGCCAGCAGCTTTGGAATAGGAAACTCCTACAATGAGCAGTTCTTC. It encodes CASSFGIGNSYNEQFF.

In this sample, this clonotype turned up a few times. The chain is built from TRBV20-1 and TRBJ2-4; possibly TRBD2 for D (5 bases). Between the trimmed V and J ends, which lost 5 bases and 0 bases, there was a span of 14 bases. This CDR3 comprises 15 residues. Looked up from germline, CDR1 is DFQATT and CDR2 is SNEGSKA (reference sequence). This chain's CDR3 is CSALSSLIAKNIQYF. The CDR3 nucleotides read TGCAGTGCTCTGTCTAGCCTCATAGCCAAAAACATTCAGTACTTC.

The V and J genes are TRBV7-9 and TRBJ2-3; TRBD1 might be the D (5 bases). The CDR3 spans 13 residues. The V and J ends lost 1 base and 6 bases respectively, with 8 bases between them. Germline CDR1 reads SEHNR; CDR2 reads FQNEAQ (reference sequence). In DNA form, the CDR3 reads TGTGCCAGCAGCTTAGATTCAGGGGATACGCAGTATTTT. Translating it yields CASSLDSGDTQYF.

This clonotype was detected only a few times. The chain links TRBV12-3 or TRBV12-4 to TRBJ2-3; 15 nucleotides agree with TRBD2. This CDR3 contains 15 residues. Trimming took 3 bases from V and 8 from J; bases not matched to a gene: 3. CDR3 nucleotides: TGTGCCAGCAGTTTGGGACTAGCGGGGGGCTTTACGCAGTATTTT. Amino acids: CASSLGLAGGFTQYF.

CDR3: CASSFLSGPNAYEQYF. CDR3 DNA sequence: TGTGCCAGCAGTTTCCTGAGCGGACCCAATGCCTACGAGCAGTACTTC. V gene TRBV6-5 combines with J gene TRBJ2-7, with D maybe TRBD2 (5 bases). The V end lost 4 bases, the J end lost 2 bases, and 18 bases lay between the germline ends. Germline V CDR1 and CDR2: MNHEY, SVGAGI. This CDR3 has 16 residues.

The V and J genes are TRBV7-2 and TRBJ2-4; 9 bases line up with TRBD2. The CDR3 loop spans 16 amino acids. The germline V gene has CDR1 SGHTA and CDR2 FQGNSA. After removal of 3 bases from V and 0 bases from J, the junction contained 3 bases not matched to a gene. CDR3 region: CASSLVAGAAKNIQYF. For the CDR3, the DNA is TGTGCCAGCAGCTTGGTAGCGGGAGCAGCCAAAAACATTCAGTACTTC.

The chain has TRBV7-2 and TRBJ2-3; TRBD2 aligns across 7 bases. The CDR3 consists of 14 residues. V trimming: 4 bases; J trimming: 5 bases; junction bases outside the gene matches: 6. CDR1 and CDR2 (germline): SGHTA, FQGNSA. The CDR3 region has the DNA TGTGCCAGCAGCTGGGGGGGGAGAGAAGATACGCAGTATTTT. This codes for CASSWGGREDTQYF.